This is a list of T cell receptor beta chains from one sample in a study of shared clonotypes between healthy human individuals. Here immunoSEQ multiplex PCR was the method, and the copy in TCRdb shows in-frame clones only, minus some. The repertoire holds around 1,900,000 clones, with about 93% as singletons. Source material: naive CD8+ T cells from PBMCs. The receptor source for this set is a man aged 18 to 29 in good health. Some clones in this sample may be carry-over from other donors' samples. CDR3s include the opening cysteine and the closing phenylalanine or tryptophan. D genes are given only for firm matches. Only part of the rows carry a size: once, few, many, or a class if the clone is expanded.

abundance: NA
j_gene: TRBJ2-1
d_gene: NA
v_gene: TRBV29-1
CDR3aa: CSVEFSTNEQFF
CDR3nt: TGCAGCGTTGAATTCAGTACAAATGAGCAGTTCTTC

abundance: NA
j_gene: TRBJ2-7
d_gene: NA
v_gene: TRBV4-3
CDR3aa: CASSQGPTYEQYF
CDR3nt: TGCGCCAGCAGCCAAGGGCCTACCTACGAGCAGTACTTC

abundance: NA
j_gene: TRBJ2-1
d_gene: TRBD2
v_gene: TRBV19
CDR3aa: CASSPGLRNEQFF
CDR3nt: TGTGCCAGTAGTCCGGGACTAAGGAATGAGCAGTTCTTC

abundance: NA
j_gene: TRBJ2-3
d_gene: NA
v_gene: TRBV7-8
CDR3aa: CASSDANRDGVGTQYF
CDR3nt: TGTGCCAGCAGCGACGCTAACCGGGACGGAGTGGGTACGCAGTATTTT

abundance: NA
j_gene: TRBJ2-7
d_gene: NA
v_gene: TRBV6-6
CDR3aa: CASSPPGEYEQYF
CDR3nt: TGTGCCAGCAGCCCCCCCGGGGAGTACGAGCAGTACTTC

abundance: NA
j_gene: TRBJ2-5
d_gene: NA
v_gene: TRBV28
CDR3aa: CASNWRETQYF
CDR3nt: TGTGCCAGCAACTGGAGGGAGACCCAGTACTTC

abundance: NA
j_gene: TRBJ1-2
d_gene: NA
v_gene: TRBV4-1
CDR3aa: CASSQDPGALSLFGYTF
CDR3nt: TGCGCCAGCAGCCAAGATCCAGGGGCCCTATCGCTATTCGGCTACACCTTC

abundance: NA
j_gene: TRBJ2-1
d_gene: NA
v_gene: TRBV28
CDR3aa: CASSLWRMEQFF
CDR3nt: TGTGCCAGCAGTTTATGGAGGATGGAGCAGTTCTTC

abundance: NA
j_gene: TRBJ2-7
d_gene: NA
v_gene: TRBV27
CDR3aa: CASSLGDRPYEQYF
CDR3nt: TGTGCCAGCAGTTTAGGGGACCGACCCTACGAGCAGTACTTC

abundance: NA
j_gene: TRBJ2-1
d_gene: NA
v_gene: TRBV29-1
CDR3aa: CSAMEGPYNEQFF
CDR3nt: TGCAGCGCTATGGAGGGCCCATACAATGAGCAGTTCTTC

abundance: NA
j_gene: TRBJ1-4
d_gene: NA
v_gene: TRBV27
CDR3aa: CASSPDGVGEKLFF
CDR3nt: TGTGCCAGCAGTCCGGATGGGGTGGGTGAAAAACTGTTTTTT

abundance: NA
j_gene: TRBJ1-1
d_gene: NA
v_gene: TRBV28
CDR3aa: CASSLAAGSVNTEAFF
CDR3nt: TGTGCCAGCAGTTTGGCTGCAGGGAGTGTGAACACTGAAGCTTTCTTT

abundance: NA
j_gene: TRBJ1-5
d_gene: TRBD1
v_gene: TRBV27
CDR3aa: CASSSQGGQPQHF
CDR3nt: TGTGCCAGCAGTTCACAGGGGGGCCAGCCCCAGCATTTT

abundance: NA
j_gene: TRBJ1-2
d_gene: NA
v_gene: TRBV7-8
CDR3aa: CASSLMSAYGYTF
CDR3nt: TGTGCCAGCAGCTTAATGTCAGCCTATGGCTACACCTTC

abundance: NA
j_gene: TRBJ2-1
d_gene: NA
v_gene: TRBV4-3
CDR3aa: CASSQDTRNEQFF
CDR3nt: TGCGCCAGCAGCCAAGATACGAGGAATGAGCAGTTCTTC

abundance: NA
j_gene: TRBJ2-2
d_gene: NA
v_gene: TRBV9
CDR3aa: CASSALGTPNTGELFF
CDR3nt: TGTGCCAGCAGCGCCCTCGGGACACCAAACACCGGGGAGCTGTTTTTT

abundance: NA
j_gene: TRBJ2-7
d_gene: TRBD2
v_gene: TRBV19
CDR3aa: CASSIGLAVSYEQYF
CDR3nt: TGTGCCAGTAGTATCGGCCTAGCGGTCTCCTACGAGCAGTACTTC

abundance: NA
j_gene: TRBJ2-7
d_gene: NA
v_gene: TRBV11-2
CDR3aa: CASSWDAPTYEQYF
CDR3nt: TGTGCCAGCAGCTGGGACGCCCCTACCTACGAGCAGTACTTC

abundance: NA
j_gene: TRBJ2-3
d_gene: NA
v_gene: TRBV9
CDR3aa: CASTKGSSSTDTQYF
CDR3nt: TGTGCCAGCACCAAAGGGTCCTCTAGCACAGATACGCAGTATTTT

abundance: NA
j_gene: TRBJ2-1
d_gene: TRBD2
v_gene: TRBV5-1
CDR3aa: CASSPVGGAGGLYNEQFF
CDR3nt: TGCGCCAGCAGCCCCGTGGGGGGCGCGGGGGGACTTTACAATGAGCAGTTCTTC

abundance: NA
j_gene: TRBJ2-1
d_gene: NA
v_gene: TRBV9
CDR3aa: CASSVAREALENFEQFF
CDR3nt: TGTGCCAGCAGCGTAGCTAGAGAGGCCCTGGAAAATTTTGAGCAGTTCTTC

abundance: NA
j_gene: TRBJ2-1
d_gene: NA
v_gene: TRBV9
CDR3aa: CASGNWDNEQFF
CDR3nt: TGTGCCAGCGGGAATTGGGACAATGAGCAGTTCTTC

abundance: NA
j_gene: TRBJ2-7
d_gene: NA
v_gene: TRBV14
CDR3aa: CASSQDLRNEQYF
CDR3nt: TGTGCCAGCAGCCAAGATTTGAGGAACGAGCAGTACTTC

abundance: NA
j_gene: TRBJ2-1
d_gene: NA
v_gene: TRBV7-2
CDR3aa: CASSLGVVLGNEQFF
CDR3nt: TGTGCCAGCAGCTTAGGAGTTGTCCTAGGGAATGAGCAGTTCTTC

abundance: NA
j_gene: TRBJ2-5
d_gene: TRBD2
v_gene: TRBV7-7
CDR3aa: CASSYSGGRAGETQYF
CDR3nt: TGTGCCAGCAGTTATTCTGGCGGGAGGGCCGGAGAGACCCAGTACTTC

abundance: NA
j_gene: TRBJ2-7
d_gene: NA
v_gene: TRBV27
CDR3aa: CASSLSLEGDRLGEQYF
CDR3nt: TGTGCCAGCAGTTTATCACTGGAGGGGGACAGATTGGGAGAGCAGTACTTC

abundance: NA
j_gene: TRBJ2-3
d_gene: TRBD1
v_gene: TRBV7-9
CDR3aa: CASSEGTGGTDTQYF
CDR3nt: TGTGCCAGCAGCGAGGGGACAGGGGGCACAGATACGCAGTATTTT

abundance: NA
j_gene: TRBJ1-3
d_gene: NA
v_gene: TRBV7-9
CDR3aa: CASSGLGGPSPGNTIYF
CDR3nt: TGTGCCAGCAGCGGTCTTGGGGGGCCGAGCCCAGGAAACACCATATATTTT

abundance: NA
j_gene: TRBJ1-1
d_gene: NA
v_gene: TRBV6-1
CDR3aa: CASSELSVASMNTEAFF
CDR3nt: TGTGCCAGCAGTGAACTTAGCGTGGCGTCCATGAACACTGAAGCTTTCTTT

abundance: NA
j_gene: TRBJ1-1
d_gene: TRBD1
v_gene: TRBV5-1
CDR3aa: CASSPEGARGTEAFF
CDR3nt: TGCGCCAGCAGCCCTGAGGGGGCGCGCGGCACTGAAGCTTTCTTT

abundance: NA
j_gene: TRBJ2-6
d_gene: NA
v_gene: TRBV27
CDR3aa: CASTPGASGANVLTF
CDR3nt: TGTGCCAGCACCCCTGGGGCTTCTGGGGCCAACGTCCTGACTTTC

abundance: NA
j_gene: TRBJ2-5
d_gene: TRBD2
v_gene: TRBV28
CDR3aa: CASSQRTSGGTQYF
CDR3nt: TGTGCCAGCAGTCAGAGGACTAGCGGGGGGACCCAGTACTTC

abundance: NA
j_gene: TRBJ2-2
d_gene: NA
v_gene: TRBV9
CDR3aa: CASSVYTGEVTGELFF
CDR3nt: TGTGCCAGCAGCGTCTACACAGGGGAGGTTACCGGGGAGCTGTTTTTT

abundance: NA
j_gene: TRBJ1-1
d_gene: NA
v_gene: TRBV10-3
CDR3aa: CATLEYRDTEAFF
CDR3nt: TGTGCCACCCTAGAATACAGGGACACTGAAGCTTTCTTT

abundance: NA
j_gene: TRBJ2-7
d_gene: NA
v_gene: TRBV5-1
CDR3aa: CASSFRGQDEQYF
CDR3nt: TGCGCCAGCAGCTTCCGGGGGCAAGACGAGCAGTACTTC

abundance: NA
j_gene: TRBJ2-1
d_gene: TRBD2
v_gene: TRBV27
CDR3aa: CASSLYPVLAGYNEQFF
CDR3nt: TGTGCCAGCAGTTTATACCCAGTTCTAGCGGGCTACAATGAGCAGTTCTTC

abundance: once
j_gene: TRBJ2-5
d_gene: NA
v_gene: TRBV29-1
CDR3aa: CSVVSETQYF
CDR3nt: TGCAGCGTTGTATCGGAGACCCAGTACTTC

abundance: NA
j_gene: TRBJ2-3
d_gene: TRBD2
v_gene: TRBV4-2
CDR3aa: CASSQPSAGGRTDTQYF
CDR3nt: TGTGCCAGCAGCCAACCCTCAGCGGGAGGGCGCACAGATACGCAGTATTTT

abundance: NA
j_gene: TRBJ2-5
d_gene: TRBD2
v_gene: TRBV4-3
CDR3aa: CASSRLLAGVETQYF
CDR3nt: TGCGCCAGCAGCCGGTTACTAGCGGGAGTGGAGACCCAGTACTTC

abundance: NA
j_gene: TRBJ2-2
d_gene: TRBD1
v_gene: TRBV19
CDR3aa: CASRPDDRANTGELFF
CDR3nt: TGTGCCAGTAGACCCGACGACAGGGCTAACACCGGGGAGCTGTTTTTT

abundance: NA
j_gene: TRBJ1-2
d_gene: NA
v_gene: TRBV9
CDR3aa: CASSQAGINYGYTF
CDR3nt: TGTGCCAGCAGCCAGGCGGGGATTAACTATGGCTACACCTTC

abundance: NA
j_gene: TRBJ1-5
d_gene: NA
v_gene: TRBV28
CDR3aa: CASRISLSPQHF
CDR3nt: TGTGCCAGCAGAATTTCCTTATCTCCCCAGCATTTT